These 27 T cell receptor beta chains were sequenced from one sample in a study of blood T cell repertoires in COVID-19. Assay: immunoSEQ multiplex PCR; the TCRdb copy retains only in-frame clones and omits some. Of 90,000 to 110,000 clones in the sample, 85% were seen once. Sequenced: peripheral blood. The receptors were gathered from a man aged 45 to 65 with acute or convalescent COVID-19.

The chain recombines TRBV5-1 with TRBJ1-4; D uncertain. Germline V gene data show CDR1 as SGHRS and CDR2 as YFSETQ. The CDR3 consists of 14 residues. The V end lost 2 bases, the J end lost 4 bases, and 9 bases lay between the germline ends. In DNA, the CDR3 is TGCGCCAGCAGCTTAGACATTGGTAATGAAAAACTGTTTTTT. Its protein product is CASSLDIGNEKLFF.

The genes are TRBV19 and TRBJ2-7; 9 nucleotides agree with TRBD1. Germline V lookup: CDR1 LNHDA, CDR2 SQIVND (reference sequence). The CDR3 loop spans 15 amino acids. V shed 4 bases, J shed 6 bases, and the junction held 10 bases outside the gene matches. CDR3 sequence (DNA): TGTGCCAGTAGTAACCCGGGACAGGGTCTTCGCGAGCAGTACTTC. Translating gives CASSNPGQGLREQYF.

The chain is built from TRBV28 and TRBJ2-7; 11 positions agree with TRBD2. The germline V gene has CDR1 MDHEN and CDR2 SYDVKM. The CDR3 has 15 residues. The junction had 8 bases not matched to a gene; V was cut back by 4 bases and J by 6 bases. CDR3: CASSSGLAELGEQYF. For the CDR3, the DNA is TGTGCCAGCAGTTCGGGACTAGCGGAGTTAGGCGAGCAGTACTTC. The entire variable domain, with the rest obtained from reference TRBV28 and TRBJ2-7, is as follows: DVKVTQSSRYLVKRTGEKVFLECVQDMDHENMFWYRQDPGLGLRLIYFSYDVKMKEKGDIPEGYSVSREKKERFSLILESASTNQTSMYLCASSSGLAELGEQYFGPGTRLTVT.

The chain employs TRBV11-3 and TRBJ2-1, with 7 nucleotides matching TRBD1. The ends lost 4 bases at V and 7 bases at J; junction bases unmatched: 13. Germline CDR1 is SGHNT and CDR2 is YENEEA. The CDR3 is made up of 16 amino acids. The CDR3 nucleotides are TGTGCCAGCAGCTCCAGACAGGGAAGAAGGTCAAATGAGCAGTTCTTC. It codes for CASSSRQGRRSNEQFF.

The gene calls are TRBV28 and TRBJ2-2, with 9 nucleotides matching TRBD2. Germline values: CDR1 MDHEN, CDR2 SYDVKM. Losses at the gene ends were 10 bases for V and 7 bases for J; bases not matched to a gene: 13. The CDR3 runs 15 residues. The CDR3 spells CATSSLAGGRGELFF. CDR3 bases: TGTGCCACCTCTTCCCTGGCGGGAGGGCGCGGGGAGCTGTTTTTT.

This rearrangement joins TRBV7-2 to TRBJ2-3; 8 bases fit TRBD1. The J segment lost 5 bases and the V segment lost 5 bases, leaving 6 bases of the junction unmatched. The V gene's germline CDR1 is SGHTA and CDR2 FQGNSA. The CDR3 contains 14 residues. As DNA, the CDR3 is TGTGCCAGCAGCGCGGACAGGGAGGTAGATACGCAGTATTTT. The encoded protein is CASSADREVDTQYF.

The chain couples TRBV6-5 to TRBJ2-7, with no clear D. CDR1 MNHEY and CDR2 SVGAGI come from the germline V gene. V was shortened by 6 bases and J by 3 bases, with 6 bases between the two germline ends. This CDR3 has 11 amino acids. This CDR3 is CASREYYEQYF. For the CDR3, the DNA is TGTGCCAGCAGAGAGTACTACGAGCAGTACTTC.

The chain couples TRBV5-1 to TRBJ2-7; no clear D. Trimming pared 7 bases from V and 3 bases from J, leaving 11 bases between. The CDR3 totals 12 residues. Germline lookup yields CDR1 SGHRS and CDR2 YFSETQ. In nucleotides, the CDR3 is TGCGCCAGCGGGCAGACACACTACGAGCAGTACTTC. Protein: CASGQTHYEQYF. Drawing the rest from reference TRBV5-1 and TRBJ2-7, the complete variable domain is KAGVTQTPRYLIKTRGQQVTLSCSPISGHRSVSWYQQTPGQGLQFLFEYFSETQRNKGNFPGRFSGRQFSNSRSEMNVSTLELGDSALYLCASGQTHYEQYFGPGTRLTVT.

The chain links TRBV7-2 to TRBJ1-1; 7 bases match TRBD1. Germline CDR1 reads SGHTA; CDR2 reads FQGNSA. Trimming at V came to 5 bases and at J to 8 bases, leaving 5 bases not matched to a gene. This CDR3 has 12 amino acids. DNA for the CDR3: TGTGCCAGCAGCCCCCAGGGGGACGAAGCTTTCTTT. It codes for CASSPQGDEAFF.

The gene calls are TRBV6-1 and TRBJ2-7; TRBD2 matches 15 bases. V lost 4 bases and J lost 1; bases outside the gene matches: 2. The germline V gene has CDR1 MNHNS and CDR2 SASEGT. This CDR3 is 16 amino acids long. CDR3 loop: CASSVGTSGRSYEQYF. CDR3 nucleotide sequence: TGTGCCAGCAGTGTGGGGACTAGCGGGAGGTCCTACGAGCAGTACTTC.

The V and J genes are TRBV27 and TRBJ2-7; 7 bases map to TRBD2. Germline loops: CDR1 MNHEY, CDR2 SMNVEV (reference sequence). With V trimmed by 3 bases and J by 4 bases, 3 bases remained unmatched. The CDR3 extends over 13 amino acids. The CDR3 bases are TGTGCCAGCAGTTTTACTAGCGAATACGAGCAGTACTTC. Encoded protein: CASSFTSEYEQYF.

The rearrangement links TRBV27 to TRBJ1-4; 12 bases align to TRBD1. Trimming took 3 bases from V and 8 from J; bases not matched to a gene: 4. The CDR3 extends over 15 amino acids. Germline V gives CDR1 MNHEY, CDR2 SMNVEV (reference sequence). CDR3: CASSFGTGGWEKLFF. The CDR3 bases are TGTGCCAGCAGTTTCGGGACAGGGGGCTGGGAAAAACTGTTTTTT.

J is TRBJ1-6 and V is TRBV2; D call uncertain. CDR3 length equals 14 residues. Germline CDR1 reads SNHLY; CDR2 reads FYNNEI. The V end lost 8 bases, the J end lost 7 bases, and 15 bases lay between the germline ends. This chain's CDR3 is CASLRPGSNSPLHF. The CDR3 DNA sequence: TGTGCCAGCCTTAGGCCCGGGTCAAATTCACCCCTCCACTTT.

CDR3 region: CASSQRHPDTNQPQHF. CDR3 DNA sequence: TGTGCCAGCAGCCAACGGCACCCGGACACAAATCAGCCCCAGCATTTT. The chain joins TRBV21-1 to TRBJ1-5; the table's D call, TRBD1, has no DNA check behind it. TRBV21-1 is marked as a pseudogene. The CDR3 has 16 amino acids.

V gene TRBV4-2 combines with J gene TRBJ1-4; 12 bases agree with TRBD1. The CDR3 totals 15 residues. Germline V gene sequence: CDR1 LGHNA, CDR2 YNFKEQ. The trim removed 3 bases at V and 6 bases at J, leaving 2 bases unmatched. The chain's CDR3 is CASSQGTGGDEKLFF. In nucleotides, the CDR3 is TGTGCCAGCAGCCAGGGGACAGGGGGCGATGAAAAACTGTTTTTT.

The chain links TRBV21-1 to TRBJ1-6; the listed D gene, TRBD1, was not tested against the DNA. TRBV21-1 is shown as a pseudogene. The CDR3 covers 16 residues. The CDR3 DNA reads as TGTGCCAGCAGCAACTCAGGGAAGGGGTGGAATTCACCCCTCCACTTT. Translation gives CASSNSGKGWNSPLHF.

This chain connects TRBV5-4 to TRBJ1-2; D perhaps matches TRBD1 (6 bases). Germline CDR1 SGHNT, CDR2 YYREEE (reference sequence). V was clipped by 4 bases and J by 7 bases, with 11 bases between them. This CDR3 comprises 12 residues. CDR3 in amino acids: CASSHGGAGYTF. The CDR3 DNA reads as TGTGCCAGCAGCCACGGGGGGGCTGGCTACACCTTC.

The chain is built from TRBV24-1 and TRBJ2-1; D gene ambiguous. The CDR3 spans 14 residues. V lost 4 bases, J lost 1 base, and 7 bases lay in between. Per germline, CDR1 KGHDR and CDR2 SFDVKD. In DNA form, the CDR3 reads TGTGCCACCAGTGAGCCGGGTTCCTACAATGAGCAGTTCTTC. It encodes CATSEPGSYNEQFF.

The rearrangement joins TRBV15 to TRBJ2-1, with 12 bases matching TRBD2. Germline V gene sequence: CDR1 LNHNV, CDR2 YYDKDF (reference sequence). The ends lost 5 bases at V and 8 bases at J; junction bases unmatched: 7. The CDR3 totals 15 residues. The chain's CDR3 is CATSDRLAGAHEQFF. The CDR3 DNA sequence: TGTGCCACCAGCGACCGACTAGCGGGAGCTCATGAGCAGTTCTTC.

The chain joins TRBV20-1 to TRBJ1-5; D uncertain. V lost 3 bases, J lost 4 bases, and 13 bases lay in between. The CDR3 runs to 14 residues. Germline V gives CDR1 DFQATT, CDR2 SNEGSKA (reference sequence). CDR3: CSASVGQANQPQHF. The CDR3 DNA is TGCAGTGCTAGTGTGGGCCAGGCTAATCAGCCCCAGCATTTT.

V usage is TRBV29-1 and J usage is TRBJ2-7; 11 nucleotides match TRBD1. V lost 0 bases, J lost 2 bases, and 6 bases stayed unmatched. Germline V gene lookup returns CDR1 SQVTM and CDR2 ANQGSEA. This CDR3 region has 16 residues. This CDR3 is CSVEDRTGQGAYEQYF. CDR3 nucleotides: TGCAGCGTTGAAGACCGAACGGGACAGGGGGCCTACGAGCAGTACTTC.

This chain joins TRBV4-2 and TRBJ1-6; D might be TRBD1 (5 bases). Germline V gene data show CDR1 as LGHNA and CDR2 as YNFKEQ. The V end was cut by 0 bases, the J end by 7 bases, with 13 bases between. CDR3 size: 16 residues. In DNA, the CDR3 is TGTGCCAGCAGCCAAGAGAGGACACCAGGAAATTCACCCCTCCACTTT. Translating it yields CASSQERTPGNSPLHF.

The CDR3 nucleotides are TGTGCCAGCAGCTTCACGGGGAATCAGCCCCAGCATTTT. Residues: CASSFTGNQPQHF. This chain connects TRBV12-3 or TRBV12-4 to TRBJ1-5; no firm D call. The CDR3 runs 13 residues. V lost 6 bases to trimming and J lost 4 bases, with 10 bases between them.

Only a few counts were recorded for this clone. The chain joins TRBV6-1 to TRBJ1-6; D unresolved. CDR1 MNHNS and CDR2 SASEGT come from the germline V gene. The germline V and J ends were trimmed by 3 bases and 14 bases, with 8 bases remaining between them. This CDR3 has 11 amino acids. This CDR3 reads CASSEDLTLHF. CDR3 nucleotides: TGTGCCAGCAGTGAGGACTTAACCCTCCACTTT.

This chain uses TRBV25-1 with TRBJ2-3; 9 bases match TRBD2. Germline assignment: CDR1 MGHDK and CDR2 SYGVNS. The V gene end was trimmed by 6 bases and the J gene end by 4 bases; junction bases not matched to a gene: 2. The CDR3 extends over 13 amino acids. The chain's CDR3 is CASRRGGADTQYF. The CDR3 nucleotides read TGTGCCAGCAGGCGGGGGGGCGCAGATACGCAGTATTTT. The whole variable domain, remainder taken from reference TRBV25-1 and TRBJ2-3, is EADIYQTPRYLVIGTGKKITLECSQTMGHDKMYWYQQDPGMELHLIHYSYGVNSTEKGDLSSESTVSRIRTEHFPLTLESARPSHTSQYLCASRRGGADTQYFGPGTRLTVL.

J is TRBJ2-2 and V is TRBV5-1; the D gene is possibly TRBD2 (6 bases). This CDR3 contains 15 residues. CDR1 SGHRS and CDR2 YFSETQ come from the germline V gene. With 4 bases removed from V and 6 bases from J, the gap between germline ends came to 16 bases. The CDR3 is CASSPSIGGSGELFF. The CDR3 nucleotides are TGCGCCAGCAGCCCATCCATCGGGGGTTCCGGGGAGCTGTTTTTT.

The chain links TRBV24-1 to TRBJ2-7, with 10 bases aligning to TRBD1. V lost 5 bases and J lost 6; bases outside the gene matches: 9. The length of the CDR3 is 15 residues. The germline V gene encodes CDR1 KGHDR and CDR2 SFDVKD. The CDR3 sequence is CATSGSRTGGGEQYF. The CDR3 nucleotides are TGTGCCACCAGTGGAAGTAGGACAGGGGGTGGCGAGCAGTACTTC.